The 22 T cell receptor beta chains reported below all come from one sample, sequenced in a study of cytomegalovirus exposure and HLA in healthy donors. The PCR employed 60 Vbeta primers together with 13 Jbeta primers. Sequenced by immunoSEQ multiplex PCR; TCRdb stores in-frame clones only, minus some. Seen here are approximately 150,000 clones, 65% to 80% observed once, and the top ten hold around 4%. What was sequenced was PBMCs. These receptors were collected from a man in his forties in good health and CMV-seronegative.

The chain recombines TRBV7-8 with TRBJ2-7, with D possibly TRBD2 on 5 matching bases. Per germline, CDR1 SGHVS and CDR2 FQNEAQ. The CDR3 loop spans 15 amino acids. Between the trimmed V and J ends, which lost 2 bases and 0 bases, there was a span of 11 bases. The CDR3 here is CASSLKEAYSYEQYF. The CDR3, as DNA: TGTGCCAGCAGCTTAAAGGAGGCTTACTCCTACGAGCAGTACTTC.

The chain employs TRBV15 and TRBJ1-6; D call uncertain. This CDR3 has 13 amino acids. V lost 5 bases and J 6 bases, leaving 8 bases between the germline ends. Germline V gene lookup returns CDR1 LNHNV and CDR2 YYDKDF (reference sequence). CDR3 in amino acids: CATSGRINSPLHF. DNA of the CDR3: TGTGCCACCAGCGGGAGGATTAATTCACCCCTCCACTTT.

This clone has a handful of counts. V is TRBV15 and J is TRBJ1-5; D is uncertain. Germline CDR1 and CDR2: LNHNV and YYDKDF (reference sequence). Trimming took off 8 bases at V and 4 bases at J, with 12 bases between the two ends. The CDR3 runs 13 residues. CDR3 protein: CATGLRRNQPQHF. Written as DNA, the CDR3 is TGTGCCACCGGGTTACGGAGAAATCAGCCCCAGCATTTT.

This clone was detected ten times or more. The chain joins TRBV11-2 to TRBJ1-5; 7 bases map to TRBD1. The CDR3 contains 15 residues. Trimming cost V 5 bases and J 0 bases; bases outside gene matches: 4. Germline loops: CDR1 SGHAT, CDR2 FQNNGV. The CDR3 DNA reads as TGTGCCAGCAGCCTGACAGGGAATAGCAATCAGCCCCAGCATTTT. It translates to CASSLTGNSNQPQHF.

The genes are TRBV4-1 and TRBJ2-7, with D perhaps TRBD2 (7 bases). Trimming removed 0 bases from V and 7 bases from J, with 16 bases in between. The CDR3 length is 15 residues. Germline CDR1 is MGHRA and CDR2 is YSYEKL. The CDR3 here is CASSQEGGGLREQYF. CDR3 nucleotide sequence: TGCGCCAGCAGCCAAGAAGGGGGGGGCCTTCGGGAGCAGTACTTC.

The J gene is TRBJ2-7, the V gene TRBV7-9; weak D call: TRBD1 (5 bases). Germline-derived CDR1 and CDR2 are SEHNR and FQNEAQ (reference sequence). Trimming removed 1 base from V and 3 bases from J, with 10 bases in between. CDR3 length equals 14 residues. DNA for the CDR3: TGTGCCAGCAGCTTAGGGGGCTCCCGCTACGAGCAGTACTTC. It is translated as CASSLGGSRYEQYF.

V is TRBV30 and J is TRBJ2-5; D ambiguous. V gave up 4 bases and J gave up 5 bases, with 17 bases separating them. The CDR3 runs to 14 residues. Germline CDR1 reads GTSNPN; CDR2 reads SVGIG (reference sequence). The chain's CDR3 is CAWTSPVGWETQYF. In DNA form, the CDR3 reads TGTGCCTGGACGAGTCCCGTCGGTTGGGAGACCCAGTACTTC.

The rearrangement joins TRBV6-1 to TRBJ2-3; a possible D gene is TRBD2 (5 bases). The CDR3 loop spans 15 amino acids. Per germline, CDR1 MNHNS and CDR2 SASEGT. Trimming pared 4 bases from V and 0 bases from J, leaving 11 bases between. For the CDR3, the DNA is TGTGCCAGCAGTGGGTGGCGGGTTAGCACAGATACGCAGTATTTT. Amino acid sequence: CASSGWRVSTDTQYF.

This rearrangement joins TRBV19 to TRBJ2-1; TRBD1 matches at 9 bases. The CDR3 totals 14 residues. Germline lookup yields CDR1 LNHDA and CDR2 SQIVND (reference sequence). Trimming took 7 bases from V and 6 from J; bases not matched to a gene: 7. For the CDR3, the DNA is TGTGCCAGTAATCAGCCGGGACAGGGCAATGAGCAGTTCTTC. Translated: CASNQPGQGNEQFF. Together with reference TRBV19 and TRBJ2-1, the CDR3 gives the full variable domain: DGGITQSPKYLFRKEGQNVTLSCEQNLNHDAMYWYRQDPGQGLRLIYYSQIVNDFQKGDIAEGYSVSREKKESFPLTVTSAQKNPTAFYLCASNQPGQGNEQFFGPGTRLTVL.

The table lists this clone with a few counts. This chain connects TRBV5-4 to TRBJ2-7, with D perhaps matching TRBD2 (6 bases). V was trimmed by 6 bases and J by 2 bases, leaving 15 bases between them. Germline assignment: CDR1 SGHNT and CDR2 YYREEE (reference sequence). The CDR3 runs 14 residues. The CDR3 DNA follows: TGTGCCAGCACACGGTGGGGGGTAACCTACGAGCAGTACTTC. Protein product: CASTRWGVTYEQYF.

The chain carries TRBV9 and TRBJ2-3, with D perhaps matching TRBD2 (6 bases). The germline V gene has CDR1 SGDLS and CDR2 YYNGEE. Deletions cut 0 bases from V and 2 bases from J, with 13 bases between. This CDR3 has 16 residues. The CDR3 region has the DNA TGTGCCAGCAGCGTAGAAGGAGGGATGTACACAGATACGCAGTATTTT. Translating it yields CASSVEGGMYTDTQYF.

V and J are TRBV9 and TRBJ2-3, with D unresolved. The CDR3 loop spans 12 amino acids. The germline V and J ends were trimmed by 0 bases and 5 bases, with 4 bases remaining between them. Germline-derived CDR1 and CDR2 are SGDLS and YYNGEE. The CDR3 protein is CASSVGIDTQYF. CDR3 nucleotides: TGTGCCAGCAGCGTAGGTATAGATACGCAGTATTTT.

The chain combines TRBV7-9 with TRBJ2-1; tentative D call: TRBD1 (6 bases). CDR1 and CDR2 from the germline V gene are SEHNR and FQNEAQ (reference sequence). V was shortened by 5 bases and J by 0 bases, with 17 bases between the two germline ends. CDR3 size: 17 residues. The CDR3 protein is CASSGRAGVSSYNEQFF. The CDR3 region has the DNA TGTGCCAGCAGCGGCCGAGCAGGGGTTAGCTCCTACAATGAGCAGTTCTTC.

J is TRBJ1-2 and V is TRBV7-8, with D perhaps TRBD1 (5 bases). CDR1 is SGHVS and CDR2 is FQNEAQ in the germline V gene. The ends were cut back, 0 bases at V and 8 bases at J, with 22 bases in the middle. The CDR3 loop spans 17 amino acids. DNA of the CDR3: TGTGCCAGCAGCTTAGCCCCAGGGCGGACATCTTCTATGGGCTACACCTTC. Encoded protein: CASSLAPGRTSSMGYTF.

This clone was seen many times. Here the CDR3 DNA reads TGCGCCAGCAGCCAGTCAGGGGTTAGTGGCTACACCTTC. This encodes CASSQSGVSGYTF. V and J are TRBV4-3 and TRBJ1-2; possibly TRBD1 for D (6 bases). The CDR3 is 13 residues long. The germline CDR1 and CDR2 sequences are LGHNA and YSLEER. The V end was cut by 3 bases, the J end by 7 bases, with 12 bases between.

The chain employs TRBV2 and TRBJ1-3; D is possibly TRBD1 (5 bases). Germline lookup yields CDR1 SNHLY and CDR2 FYNNEI. V was clipped by 6 bases and J by 0 bases, with 15 bases between them. The CDR3 has 16 residues. The CDR3 DNA sequence: TGTGCCAGCAGCCCAGACAGAGAACGCTCTGGAAACACCATATATTTT. Encoded protein: CASSPDRERSGNTIYF.

The gene calls are TRBV7-2 and TRBJ2-5; 8 bases fit TRBD1. Trimming took 1 base from V and 5 from J; bases not matched to a gene: 0. CDR3 size: 13 residues. Per germline, CDR1 SGHTA and CDR2 FQGNSA. In DNA, the CDR3 is TGTGCCAGCAGCTTAGGACAGGGGGAGACCCAGTACTTC. It is translated as CASSLGQGETQYF.

This clone appeared a few times. The V call is TRBV7-8, the J call TRBJ2-7; weak D call: TRBD1 (5 bases). The CDR3 covers 14 residues. V shed 0 bases and J shed 5 bases, with 11 bases lying between them. Germline CDR1 is SGHVS and CDR2 is FQNEAQ. CDR3 protein: CASSLAGRVNEQYF. CDR3 nucleotides: TGTGCCAGCAGCTTAGCGGGGCGCGTGAACGAGCAGTACTTC. The whole variable domain, filled in from reference TRBV7-8 and TRBJ2-7, reads GAGVSQSPRYKVAKRGQDVALRCDPISGHVSLFWYQQALGQGPEFLTYFQNEAQLDKSGLPSDRFFAERPEGSVSTLKIQRTQQEDSAVYLCASSLAGRVNEQYFGPGTRLTVT.

The table lists this clone with a count of one. The chain's CDR3 is CASSLDTPAGYGYTF. CDR3 bases: TGTGCCAGCAGCTTAGATACCCCAGCGGGCTATGGCTACACCTTC. The chain is built from TRBV11-2 and TRBJ1-2; D is uncertain. This CDR3 contains 15 residues. V gave up 0 bases and J gave up 4 bases, with 12 bases separating them. Germline loops: CDR1 SGHAT, CDR2 FQNNGV.

This clone was seen once. The J gene is TRBJ2-7, the V gene TRBV6-6; 7 positions agree with TRBD1. CDR3 length: 14 amino acids. After removal of 4 bases from V and 5 bases from J, the junction contained 8 bases not matched to a gene. The germline CDR1 and CDR2 sequences are MNHNY and SVGAGI (reference sequence). The DNA for the CDR3 is TGTGCCAGCAGTTTAAAGACAGGGAGCCACGAGCAGTACTTC. Its protein product is CASSLKTGSHEQYF.

The chain links TRBV7-9 to TRBJ1-2; the match to TRBD1 covers 7 bases. The CDR3 runs to 15 residues. The V gene's germline CDR1 is SEHNR and CDR2 FQNEAQ (reference sequence). Germline trimming cut 5 bases from V and 6 bases from J; bases unmatched to any gene: 12. The CDR3 spells CASSPRPTGVNGYTF. CDR3 in DNA: TGTGCCAGCAGCCCTCGACCAACAGGGGTAAATGGCTACACCTTC.

This sequence joins TRBV19 and TRBJ2-3; 7 nucleotides align to TRBD1. The J segment lost 0 bases and the V segment lost 5 bases, leaving 2 bases of the junction unmatched. There are 14 residues in the CDR3. Germline CDR1 reads LNHDA; CDR2 reads SQIVND (reference sequence). CDR3 protein: CASSRQGSTDTQYF. Here the CDR3 DNA reads TGTGCCAGTAGTCGACAGGGCAGCACAGATACGCAGTATTTT.